This T cell receptor (beta chain) was found in a study of high-grade serous ovarian cancer treatment subgroups (dated by TCRdb to the early 2020s). Notes on the research overall: A mean of 14,192 reads and about 7,500 unique TCR beta rearrangements per sample was generated by sequencing. The study profiled TCR beta repertoires in high-grade serous ovarian cancer patients grouped by complete gross resection or neoadjuvant chemotherapy response under a laparoscopic triage algorithm. The approximately 30-patient cohort included roughly ten patients with no residual disease after primary surgery (R0), roughly ten excellent NACT responders, and roughly ten poor NACT responders. One primary tumor sample and two metastatic tumor samples were contributed by each patient, so that fewer than 95 samples were obtained in total.

The 100 or so tumor samples were subjected to high-throughput TCR profiling using ImmunoSEQ. The published analysis was carried out like this. To measure repertoire diversity, the metrics used were richness (unique productive sequences), clonality, evenness and relatedness, and the Bhattacharyya coefficient was used to assess similarity between samples. A sensitivity analysis that removed TCRs with fewer than two reads produced consistent conclusions. In its TCRdb copy, this immuneACCESS table keeps in-frame sequences only and misses some clones. Where compared with another copy, unresolved V genes explain less than half of these, and the others have no known cause. The D gene and trimming were derived from the DNA, and the V and J assignments and clone size from that table. The sample has about 12,000 clones on record, just over 85% of them singletons. The ten largest make up roughly 3% of the sample.

Tumor samples were collected prior to definitive surgery or chemotherapy. Genomic DNA was extracted by the MD Anderson Biospecimen Extraction Resource, and TCR sequencing was done by the MD Anderson Cancer Genomics Laboratory. The paper's findings and limits, for the study overall: Because bulk tumor TCR sequencing provided no spatial information, insight into HGSC tumor complexity and diversity was limited. TCR clonal relatedness showed a positive correlation with neoantigen level and a trend toward positive correlation with copy number variation and mutation load from whole-genome sequencing. TCR repertoire analyses focused on CDR3; CDR1 and CDR2 were not analyzed. Tumors from the same patient had repertoire similarity ranging from 0.11 to 0.79, while tumors from different patients showed almost no similarity.

The germline V gene supplies CDR1 MNHNS and CDR2 SASEGT. The CDR3, from cysteine to phenylalanine, totals 18 residues. The retained sequence is limited to the CDR3, 54 bases, with the frame set at the first base. The germline V and J ends show losses of 0 bases and 5 bases respectively, and no gene match explains 10 bases of the junction. This clone has only one observation. Its target antigen remains unknown. Per-base qualities were not stored, and no clone one base away is much larger. This TCR was sampled from a human donor with high-grade serous ovarian cancer. Sequenced sample: tumor tissue. The chain is encoded by TRBV6-1 joined to TRBJ2-5; 12 nucleotides in the junction match TRBD2. This receptor carries the CDR3 CASSEAPEGLAGGETQYF. In nucleotide form, the sequence is TGTGCCAGCAGTGAAGCGCCCGAGGGACTAGCGGGTGGGGAGACCCAGTACTTC.